One and the same sample provided the 13 T cell receptor beta chains below, sequenced in a study of cytomegalovirus exposure and HLA in healthy donors. The PCR ran on 60 Vbeta and 13 Jbeta primers. Clones were read by immunoSEQ multiplex PCR, and TCRdb kept only the in-frame ones, dropping some. The repertoire consists of approximately 150,000 clones, with about 83% occurring once and the leading ten covering about 12%. The sequenced sample consisted of PBMCs. These receptors were collected from a man aged 40-55 years in good health and CMV-seropositive.

This clone was detected once. The rearrangement links TRBV9 to TRBJ2-3; 8 bases align to TRBD2. The CDR3 has 15 residues. V dropped 0 bases and J dropped 4; count of bases not matched to a gene: 4. Germline CDR1 is SGDLS and CDR2 is YYNGEE. CDR3 sequence: CASSVAGGYADTQYF. CDR3 DNA: TGTGCCAGCAGCGTAGCGGGAGGGTATGCAGATACGCAGTATTTT. Complete variable domain (other parts from reference TRBV9 and TRBJ2-3): DSGVTQTPKHLITATGQRVTLRCSPRSGDLSVYWYQQSLDQGLQFLIQYYNGEERAKGNILERFSAQQFPDLHSELNLSSLELGDSALYFCASSVAGGYADTQYFGPGTRLTVL.

The chain recombines TRBV5-4 with TRBJ2-6; D is unclear. The CDR3 covers 15 residues. V lost 4 bases to trimming and J lost 3 bases, with 11 bases between them. Per the germline V gene, CDR1 is SGHNT and CDR2 is YYREEE (reference sequence). The chain's CDR3 is CASSQDSYGANVLTF. CDR3 in DNA: TGTGCCAGCAGCCAAGATTCCTATGGGGCCAACGTCCTGACTTTC.

V usage is TRBV18 and J usage is TRBJ1-2; TRBD1 aligns across 7 bases. The CDR3 consists of 18 residues. Germline CDR1 and CDR2: KGHSH and LQKENI. The J segment lost 2 bases and the V segment lost 3 bases, leaving 15 bases of the junction unmatched. The CDR3 spells CASSPIYQLTGQNYGYTF. The CDR3 DNA reads TGTGCCAGCTCACCTATATACCAGCTTACGGGACAGAACTATGGCTACACCTTC.

This clone has a single count. The rearrangement links TRBV7-6 to TRBJ2-3; D might be TRBD2 (6 bases). Germline V gene data show CDR1 as SGHVS and CDR2 as FNYEAQ. V was cut by 1 base and J by 0 bases, with 14 bases left in between. CDR3 length: 17 residues. CDR3 nucleotide sequence: TGTGCCAGCAGCTTAGTGGCGGGACGTACGAGCACAGATACGCAGTATTTT. It encodes CASSLVAGRTSTDTQYF.

CDR3 amino acids: CASSGQGGASYEQYF. DNA of the CDR3: TGCGCCAGCAGCGGACAGGGAGGAGCCTCCTACGAGCAGTACTTC. This chain links TRBV5-1 with TRBJ2-7; 8 nucleotides align to TRBD1. Losses at the gene ends were 4 bases for V and 0 bases for J; bases not matched to a gene: 6. Germline CDR1 and CDR2: SGHRS and YFSETQ. The CDR3 sequence is 15 residues long.

This chain uses TRBV7-8 with TRBJ2-1, with a weak D call TRBD2 (6 bases). V shed 1 base and J shed 12 bases, with 13 bases lying between them. The CDR3 runs 13 residues. Germline V lookup: CDR1 SGHVS, CDR2 FQNEAQ. The CDR3 DNA sequence: TGTGCCAGCAGCTTAGAGCGGGCTAGGGGGCAGTTCTTC. This sequence encodes CASSLERARGQFF.

The gene calls are TRBV15 and TRBJ2-5; 7 bases agree with TRBD1. The V segment lost 3 bases and the J segment 5 bases; nucleotides outside the gene matches: 6. Germline loops: CDR1 LNHNV, CDR2 YYDKDF (reference sequence). The length of the CDR3 is 14 residues. The CDR3, as DNA: TGTGCCACCAGCAGGAGTCCCAGGGGGGAGACCCAGTACTTC. Translating it yields CATSRSPRGETQYF. Full variable domain (outside the CDR3, taken from reference TRBV15 and TRBJ2-5): DAMVIQNPRYQVTQFGKPVTLSCSQTLNHNVMYWYQQKSSQAPKLLFHYYDKDFNNEADTPDNFQSRRPNTSFCFLDIRSPGLGDTAMYLCATSRSPRGETQYFGPGTRLLVL.

The chain recombines TRBV19 with TRBJ1-5; a weak D match, TRBD1 (6 bases). Germline V CDR1 and CDR2: LNHDA, SQIVND (reference sequence). The CDR3 spans 14 residues. The germline V and J ends were trimmed by 7 bases and 6 bases, with 16 bases remaining between them. DNA of the CDR3: TGTGCCAGTAACGTGGGGCAGGGGCGTCAGCCCCAGCATTTT. Encoded protein: CASNVGQGRQPQHF.

The chain uses TRBV29-1 and TRBJ2-2; the D is unclear. CDR1 is SQVTM and CDR2 is ANQGSEA in the germline V gene. CDR3 length equals 12 residues. V lost 7 bases and J 0 bases, leaving 6 bases between the germline ends. The CDR3 nucleotides are TGCAGCGGAGGTCCGAACACCGGGGAGCTGTTTTTT. Its protein is CSGGPNTGELFF.

The chain recombines TRBV6-5 with TRBJ2-7; D is undetermined. The germline gives CDR1 MNHEY, CDR2 SVGAGI. Trimming cost V 5 bases and J 3 bases, with 5 bases left between them. This CDR3 has 11 residues. CDR3 sequence reads: CASSHNYEQYF. The CDR3 DNA reads as TGTGCCAGCAGTCACAACTACGAGCAGTACTTC.

The chain carries TRBV9 and TRBJ2-1; TRBD1 aligns across 7 bases. The junction had 8 bases not matched to a gene; V was cut back by 0 bases and J by 8 bases. This CDR3 is 15 amino acids long. Germline CDR1 reads SGDLS; CDR2 reads YYNGEE. The CDR3 DNA reads TGTGCCAGCAGCGTAGGCCCTCGGGACAGAGATGAGCAGTTCTTC. Amino acids: CASSVGPRDRDEQFF.

J is TRBJ2-4 and V is TRBV6-6; a weak D match, TRBD1 (5 bases). Per the germline V gene, CDR1 is MNHNY and CDR2 is SVGAGI (reference sequence). Between the trimmed V and J ends, which lost 4 bases and 8 bases, there was a span of 15 bases. The CDR3 is 14 residues long. CDR3: CASSSQGAADIQYF. For the CDR3, the DNA is TGTGCCAGCAGTTCCCAAGGGGCGGCGGACATTCAGTACTTC.

Regarding this clone: A junction end diverges from the germline sequence, so it may reflect a read error. V is TRBV7-9 and J is TRBJ2-1; TRBD1 aligns across 9 bases. Germline CDR1 reads SEHNR; CDR2 reads FQNEAQ (reference sequence). This CDR3 comprises 16 residues. The CDR3 loop reads CSSSRQDRGLYNEQFF. The CDR3 DNA is TGTTCCAGCAGCCGACAGGACAGGGGCCTTTACAATGAGCAGTTCTTC.